Presented here are 5 T cell receptor beta chains from one specimen sequenced in a study of blood T cell repertoires in COVID-19 (TCRdb year 2020). Library generation was performed with the immunoSEQ multiplex PCR assay. TCRdb took over this immuneACCESS table, retaining in-frame rearrangements with V and J assigned. Such tables are incomplete; in checked studies, under half of the missing clones stem from an unresolved V gene, and the remainder is unexplained. This sample is represented by approximately 220,000 clones; approximately 90% of them were singletons. The ten largest account for about 6% of the sample. Sequencing input: peripheral blood. The receptors originated from a man aged 60 to 75 who had recovered from COVID-19.

The rearrangement uses TRBV5-6 and TRBJ1-5; tentatively, D is TRBD1 (6 bases). Germline V gives CDR1 SGHDT, CDR2 YYEEEE. V lost 4 bases and J lost 1, with 12 bases in between. The CDR3 extends over 15 amino acids. DNA of the CDR3: TGTGCCAGCAGCGCCGGGACAAAGAGCAATCAGCCCCAGCATTTT. Translated, it gives CASSAGTKSNQPQHF.

The V call is TRBV2, the J call TRBJ1-2, with 8 bases aligning to TRBD1. Trimming cost V 7 bases and J 7 bases; bases outside gene matches: 8. CDR1 SNHLY and CDR2 FYNNEI come from the germline V gene. The CDR3 is 13 amino acids. The CDR3 here is CASIGTGSGGYTF. In nucleotides, the CDR3 is TGTGCCAGCATCGGGACAGGATCTGGTGGCTACACCTTC.

In this sample, this clone turned up once. This chain links TRBV6-5 with TRBJ2-7; D unclear. CDR1 MNHEY and CDR2 SVGAGI come from the germline V gene. The CDR3 length is 15 residues. Between the trimmed V and J ends, which lost 0 bases and 7 bases, there was a span of 16 bases. The CDR3, as DNA: TGTGCCAGCAGTTACTCATCCCGGGTACGTAGGGAGCAGTACTTC. It encodes CASSYSSRVRREQYF.

This clone was seen just once. CDR3 DNA sequence: TGTGCCAGCGGCCCAGGGTGGAACAATGAGCAGTTCTTC. This encodes CASGPGWNNEQFF. The V call is TRBV7-3, the J call TRBJ2-1; tentatively, D is TRBD1 (5 bases). Germline V lookup: CDR1 SGHTA, CDR2 FQGTGA. The germline V and J ends were trimmed by 8 bases and 5 bases, with 13 bases remaining between them. The CDR3 is 13 residues long.

This clone was counted between two and nine times. The chain is built from TRBV12-2 and TRBJ2-1; TRBD2 was called by the table and not checked on the DNA. TRBV12-2 is annotated as a pseudogene. CDR3 length equals 23 residues. CDR3 loop: CASRLDLRWSGTRFVLTHNEQFF. As DNA, the CDR3 is TGTGCAAGTCGCTTAGATTTAAGGTGGTCGGGGACTAGATTTGTCTTGACCCACAATGAGCAGTTCTTC.